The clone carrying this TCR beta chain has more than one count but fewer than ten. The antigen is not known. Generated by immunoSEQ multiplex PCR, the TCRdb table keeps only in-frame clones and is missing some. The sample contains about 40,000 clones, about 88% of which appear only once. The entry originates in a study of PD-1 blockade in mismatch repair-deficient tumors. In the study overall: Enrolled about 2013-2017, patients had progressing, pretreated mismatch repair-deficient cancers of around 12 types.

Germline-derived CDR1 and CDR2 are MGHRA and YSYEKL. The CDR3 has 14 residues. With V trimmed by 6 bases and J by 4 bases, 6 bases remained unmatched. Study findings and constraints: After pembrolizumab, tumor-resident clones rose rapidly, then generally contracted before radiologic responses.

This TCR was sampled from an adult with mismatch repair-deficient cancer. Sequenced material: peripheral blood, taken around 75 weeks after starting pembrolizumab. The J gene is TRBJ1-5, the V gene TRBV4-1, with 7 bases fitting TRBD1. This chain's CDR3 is CASSGGQSNQPQHF. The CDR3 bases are TGCGCCAGCAGTGGGGGACAGTCTAATCAGCCCCAGCATTTT.